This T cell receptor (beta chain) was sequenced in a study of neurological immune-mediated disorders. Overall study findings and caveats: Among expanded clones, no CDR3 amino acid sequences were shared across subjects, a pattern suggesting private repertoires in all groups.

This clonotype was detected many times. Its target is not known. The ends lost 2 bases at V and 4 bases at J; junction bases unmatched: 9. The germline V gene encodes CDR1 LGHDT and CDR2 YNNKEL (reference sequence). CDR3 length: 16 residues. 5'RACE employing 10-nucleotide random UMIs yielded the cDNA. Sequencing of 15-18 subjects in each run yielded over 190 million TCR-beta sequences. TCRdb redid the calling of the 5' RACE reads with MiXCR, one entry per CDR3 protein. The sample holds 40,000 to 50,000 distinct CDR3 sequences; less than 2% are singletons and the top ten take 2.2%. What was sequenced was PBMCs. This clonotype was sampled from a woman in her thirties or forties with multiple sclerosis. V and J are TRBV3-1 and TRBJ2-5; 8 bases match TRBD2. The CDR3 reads CASSQPGLARGETQYF. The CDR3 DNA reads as TGTGCCAGCAGCCAACCCGGACTAGCCAGGGGAGAGACCCAGTACTTC.